This T cell receptor beta chain was captured in a study of cytomegalovirus exposure and HLA in healthy donors. Looking at the study overall: A subsequent analysis reported that the roughly 120 validation repertoires were produced on the same platform that had also been used for the roughly 700 first-cohort repertoires. Whole-study findings and limits: According to the study, some 160 TCR beta chains were cytomegalovirus-associated. It was reported that the classifier diagnosed cytomegalovirus status with high specificity and sensitivity in both the original and validation cohorts. The authors confirmed in vitro that a few CMV-associated chains were specific for CMV antigens.

Germline-derived CDR1 and CDR2 are LNHNV and YYDKDF (reference sequence). This CDR3 is 12 amino acids long. The V and J ends lost 0 bases and 2 bases respectively, with 2 bases between them. TCRdb keeps only in-frame clones here, not all; method: immunoSEQ multiplex PCR. The top ten hold 4.5% to 6% of the sample, which has about 120,000 clones, around 88% seen once. A note on this clone: Its matching antigen is unknown.

The V call is TRBV15, the J call TRBJ2-7; D uncertain. The specimen sequenced was PBMCs. The TCR originated in a man aged 18 to 30 in good health and CMV-seronegative. The CDR3 spells CATSRDAYEQYF. CDR3 coding DNA: TGTGCCACCAGCAGAGACGCCTACGAGCAGTACTTC.